The TCR beta chain under discussion was sequenced for a study of Ad26.COV2.S vaccination and SARS-CoV-2 variants. Findings of the study overall: The TCR breadth and depth analyses may have understated or missed part of the total T cell responses.

Comments on this clone: Antigen: not known.

Libraries were prepared by immunoSEQ multiplex PCR; TCRdb keeps only in-frame clonotypes and omits some of them. The sample includes 380,000 or so clones, about 89% of them seen just once. Treatment specified: some 20 received Ad26.COV2.S at low or high dose, single or two shots; several received placebo; per-sample allocation not given. Collection of the samples took place on day 63 after the first injection of vaccine or placebo. Adults aged 18-55 years in Boston included the donor. Ad26.COV2.S expressed prefusion-stabilized spike from the original Wuhan strain. The CDR3 sequence is 14 residues long. Per the germline V gene, CDR1 is SGHRS and CDR2 is YFSETQ. After removal of 2 bases from V and 5 bases from J, the junction contained 5 bases not matched to a gene.

V gene TRBV5-1 combines with J gene TRBJ2-5; 8 bases agree with TRBD2. The sample in question was peripheral blood, obtained in a trial of Ad26.COV2.S vaccine versus placebo. This receptor was obtained from a person aged 18-60 years who received the Ad26.COV2.S COVID-19 vaccine or a placebo. Written as DNA, the CDR3 is TGCGCCAGCAGCTTACCAGCGGGAGCGGAGACCCAGTACTTC. As protein: CASSLPAGAETQYF.